These T cell receptor beta chains were read from a single sample in a study of tumor-infiltrating lymphocytes in localized non-small cell lung cancer. Repertoires were generated with immunoSEQ multiplex PCR, while TCRdb's copy carries only in-frame clones and drops some. The data show around 12,000 clones, with 67% seen just once and approximately 10% held by the top ten. The material sequenced was uninvolved lung tissue not adjacent to the tumor. The receptors shown here come from a human donor with non-small cell lung cancer. Both conserved end residues are part of each CDR3. Fields, in order: clone size, D gene, J gene, V gene, CDR3 DNA, CDR3 protein. The D gene is left open where the match is weak. Size is stated for part of the rows, as once, few or many counts, or as a class when the clone is expanded.

abundance: few
d_gene: NA
j_gene: TRBJ1-2
v_gene: TRBV28
CDR3nt: TGTGCCAGCACCCAACAGGGATACTATGGCTACACCTTC
CDR3aa: CASTQQGYYGYTF

abundance: few
d_gene: NA
j_gene: TRBJ1-6
v_gene: TRBV6-5
CDR3nt: TGTGCCAGCAGTGAACAGGGCGCCAATTCACCCCTCCACTTT
CDR3aa: CASSEQGANSPLHF

abundance: NA
d_gene: NA
j_gene: TRBJ1-1
v_gene: TRBV2
CDR3nt: TGTGCCAGCAGTGTTGATCTGTCAGTGAACACTGAAGCTTTCTTT
CDR3aa: CASSVDLSVNTEAFF

abundance: NA
d_gene: NA
j_gene: TRBJ1-4
v_gene: TRBV7-2
CDR3nt: TGTGCCAGCAGCTCAGCCGGGACATCATCCGAAAAACTGTTTTTT
CDR3aa: CASSSAGTSSEKLFF

abundance: NA
d_gene: NA
j_gene: TRBJ2-2
v_gene: TRBV19
CDR3nt: TGTGCCAGTAGACGGGGTATCACCGGGGAGCTGTTTTTT
CDR3aa: CASRRGITGELFF

abundance: NA
d_gene: NA
j_gene: TRBJ1-1
v_gene: TRBV29-1
CDR3nt: TGCAGCGCAATCGTAGATTACACTGAAGCTTTCTTT
CDR3aa: CSAIVDYTEAFF

abundance: NA
d_gene: TRBD1
j_gene: TRBJ1-3
v_gene: TRBV7-2
CDR3nt: TGTGCCAGCAGCTCCACAGGGGGGGTTGGAAACACCATATATTTT
CDR3aa: CASSSTGGVGNTIYF

abundance: NA
d_gene: NA
j_gene: TRBJ2-7
v_gene: TRBV10-3
CDR3nt: TGTGCCATCACCTCCCGCGGAGGGTACGAGCAGTACTTC
CDR3aa: CAITSRGGYEQYF

abundance: NA
d_gene: TRBD2
j_gene: TRBJ2-7
v_gene: TRBV11-2
CDR3nt: TGTGCCAGCAGCCCAACTAGCGGGAGTTACGAGCAGTACTTC
CDR3aa: CASSPTSGSYEQYF

abundance: NA
d_gene: NA
j_gene: TRBJ2-6
v_gene: TRBV19
CDR3nt: TGTGCCAGTAGTATCGGACGGGCCTCTGGGGCCAACGTCCTGACTTTC
CDR3aa: CASSIGRASGANVLTF

abundance: NA
d_gene: TRBD2
j_gene: TRBJ2-5
v_gene: TRBV5-4
CDR3nt: TGTGCCAGCGCGAGGACTAGCGGGAACCAAGAGACCCAGTACTTC
CDR3aa: CASARTSGNQETQYF

abundance: NA
d_gene: NA
j_gene: TRBJ2-3
v_gene: TRBV7-9
CDR3nt: TGTGCCAGCAGCTTATGGGGATCAGATACGCAGTATTTT
CDR3aa: CASSLWGSDTQYF

abundance: NA
d_gene: NA
j_gene: TRBJ1-2
v_gene: TRBV19
CDR3nt: TGTGCCAGTAGAATAGGGAACTATGGCTACACCTTC
CDR3aa: CASRIGNYGYTF

abundance: medium-sized
d_gene: NA
j_gene: TRBJ1-6
v_gene: TRBV10-3
CDR3nt: TGTGCCATCAGACAGGGTTCTAATTCACCCCTCCACTTT
CDR3aa: CAIRQGSNSPLHF

abundance: NA
d_gene: NA
j_gene: TRBJ1-5
v_gene: TRBV7-2
CDR3nt: TGTGCCAGCAGCTTCGGAGGGGGGAACAATCAGCCCCAGCATTTT
CDR3aa: CASSFGGGNNQPQHF

abundance: few
d_gene: NA
j_gene: TRBJ1-1
v_gene: TRBV7-2
CDR3nt: TGTGCCAGCAGCCCGAAGACTGAGTCGGTCTTT
CDR3aa: CASSPKTESVF

abundance: NA
d_gene: TRBD1
j_gene: TRBJ1-6
v_gene: TRBV2
CDR3nt: TGTGCCAGCAGGAGAGGACAGGATCAAGCTAATTCACCCCTCCACTTT
CDR3aa: CASRRGQDQANSPLHF

abundance: NA
d_gene: NA
j_gene: TRBJ2-5
v_gene: TRBV7-2
CDR3nt: TGTGCCAGCAGCTTAGGAGGGGACGGGGAGACCCAGTACTTC
CDR3aa: CASSLGGDGETQYF

abundance: NA
d_gene: TRBD1
j_gene: TRBJ1-6
v_gene: TRBV9
CDR3nt: TGTGCCAGCAGCGTAGGCCAGGGGGCGGATTCACCCCTCCACTTT
CDR3aa: CASSVGQGADSPLHF

abundance: NA
d_gene: TRBD1
j_gene: TRBJ2-2
v_gene: TRBV27
CDR3nt: TGTGCCAGCAAACAGGACAGGGGGAACGGGGAGCTGTTTTTT
CDR3aa: CASKQDRGNGELFF

abundance: NA
d_gene: TRBD2
j_gene: TRBJ2-7
v_gene: TRBV29-1
CDR3nt: TGCAGCGTTGAAGTAGGTAGCGGGAGTCTCTACGAGCAGTACTTC
CDR3aa: CSVEVGSGSLYEQYF

abundance: NA
d_gene: TRBD2
j_gene: TRBJ2-1
v_gene: TRBV19
CDR3nt: TGTGCCAGTAGTATAAAGGGACTAGCGGGAGGGCCGCCGAGCTCCTACAATGAGCAGTTCTTC
CDR3aa: CASSIKGLAGGPPSSYNEQFF